The present T cell receptor beta chain was sequenced within a study of blood T cell repertoires in COVID-19. Germline V CDR1 and CDR2: MDHEN, SYDVKM. This CDR3 is built from 15 residues. V was trimmed by 6 bases and J by 3 bases, leaving 17 bases between them. Method: immunoSEQ multiplex PCR; TCRdb's copy keeps in-frame clones and lacks some. The table lists about 150,000 clones, around 80% of them singletons, with roughly 5% in the top ten. The source is a man between 70 and 80 years old who had been exposed to COVID-19. The sequenced material came from PBMCs or T cells enriched from blood (not recorded which). V gene TRBV28 combines with J gene TRBJ1-2; D not certain. The CDR3 DNA follows: TGTGCCAGCAGAGGCGCGGAGCCCCGGGACTATGGCTACACCTTC. Amino acids: CASRGAEPRDYGYTF.